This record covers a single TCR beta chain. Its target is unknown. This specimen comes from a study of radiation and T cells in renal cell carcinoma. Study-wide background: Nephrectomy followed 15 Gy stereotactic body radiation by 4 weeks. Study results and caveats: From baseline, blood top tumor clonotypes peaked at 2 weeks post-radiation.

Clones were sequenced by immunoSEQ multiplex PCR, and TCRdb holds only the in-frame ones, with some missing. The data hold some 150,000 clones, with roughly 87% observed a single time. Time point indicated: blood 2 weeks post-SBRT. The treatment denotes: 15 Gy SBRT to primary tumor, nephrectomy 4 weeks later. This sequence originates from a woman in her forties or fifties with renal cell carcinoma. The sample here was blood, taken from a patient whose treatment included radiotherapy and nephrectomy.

The DNA of the CDR3 is TGTGCCTGGAAGACAGGGGTATCTTATGGCTACACCTTC. Amino acid sequence: CAWKTGVSYGYTF. This chain joins TRBV30 and TRBJ1-2, with 8 bases matching TRBD1. The germline V gene encodes CDR1 GTSNPN and CDR2 SVGIG (reference sequence). CDR3 length: 13 residues. V was pared by 4 bases and J by 5 bases, with 6 bases of the junction left unmatched.